One sample yielded the 25 T cell receptor beta chains listed below, sequenced in a study of T cell responses to AZD1222 COVID-19 vaccine. The data were produced by immunoSEQ multiplex PCR, yet TCRdb's version contains in-frame clones alone and is incomplete. Among just under 95,000 clones, 65% to 90% were seen once, and the ten largest hold around 9.6%. This specimen was peripheral blood, taken on day 0 of AZD1222 vaccination. The source of these receptors is an adult in good health.

This chain uses TRBV5-1 with TRBJ1-4, with no clear D. CDR1 and CDR2 (germline): SGHRS, YFSETQ. CDR3 length: 15 amino acids. V lost 4 bases, J lost 5 bases, and 15 bases lay in between. The CDR3 sequence: CASSVGRALNEKLFF. CDR3 coding DNA: TGCGCCAGCAGCGTGGGGAGGGCTCTGAATGAAAAACTGTTTTTT.

This clone was recorded a few times. The rearrangement links TRBV2 to TRBJ1-2; 7 nucleotides match TRBD1. The germline CDR1 and CDR2 sequences are SNHLY and FYNNEI. This CDR3 spans 15 amino acids. V was clipped by 4 bases and J by 8 bases; unmatched bases: 13. In nucleotides, the CDR3 is TGTGCCAGCAGTGCAGCTAGACAGGGAGCGAGGGGCTACACCTTC. It is translated as CASSAARQGARGYTF.

The genes are TRBV3-1 (or the pseudogene TRBV3-2) and TRBJ2-3; D is perhaps TRBD2 (6 bases). Looked up from germline, CDR1 is LGHDT and CDR2 is YNNKEL (reference sequence). The CDR3 is 15 amino acids. V lost 5 bases and J lost 3, with 15 bases in between. Here the CDR3 DNA reads TGTGCCAGCAGCTTAGGCCCGACTAGAACAGATACGCAGTATTTT. It yields the protein CASSLGPTRTDTQYF.

The chain joins TRBV7-6 to TRBJ2-1; 7 nucleotides line up with TRBD2. The CDR3 spans 16 residues. In germline, CDR1 is SGHVS, CDR2 FNYEAQ. Trimming at V came to 4 bases and at J to 0 bases, leaving 6 bases not matched to a gene. The CDR3 loop reads CASSYGGFSSYNEQFF. CDR3 bases: TGTGCCAGCAGCTACGGGGGGTTCAGCTCCTACAATGAGCAGTTCTTC.

V usage is TRBV6-5 and J usage is TRBJ1-4; a weak D match, TRBD1 (6 bases). The CDR3 totals 13 residues. Germline assignment: CDR1 MNHEY and CDR2 SVGAGI. V gave up 6 bases and J gave up 7 bases, with 12 bases separating them. This chain's CDR3 is CASRWGAGEKLFF. CDR3 bases: TGTGCCAGCAGGTGGGGGGCGGGTGAAAAACTGTTTTTT.

The chain recombines TRBV4-1 with TRBJ2-1, with 8 bases lining up with TRBD1. The CDR3 totals 15 residues. J was trimmed by 3 bases and V by 2 bases; bases with no gene match: 3. Germline V gene lookup returns CDR1 MGHRA and CDR2 YSYEKL. Here the CDR3 DNA reads TGCGCCAGCAGCCAACGACAGGGGTTCTACAATGAGCAGTTCTTC. This encodes CASSQRQGFYNEQFF.

Remarks on this clone: This specimen includes other DNA sequences encoding the same CDR3. The chain uses TRBV6-5 and TRBJ2-7; D is ambiguous. The CDR3 is 12 residues long. CDR1 and CDR2 from the germline V gene are MNHEY and SVGAGI. V lost 4 bases and J lost 6, with 10 bases in between. CDR3 DNA: TGTGCCAGCAGTTCCTTCAGCCGCGAGCAGTACTTC. It specifies CASSSFSREQYF.

The chain recombines TRBV6-5 with TRBJ1-2, with no clear D. Germline-derived CDR1 and CDR2 are MNHEY and SVGAGI. V lost 7 bases and J 7 bases, leaving 7 bases between the germline ends. The CDR3 contains 10 residues. CDR3 in DNA: TGTGCCAGCAATTTGGGTGGCTACACCTTC. Its protein is CASNLGGYTF.

The chain recombines TRBV10-3 with TRBJ2-7, with 8 nucleotides matching TRBD1. Germline V lookup: CDR1 ENHRY, CDR2 SYGVKD. This CDR3 spans 13 amino acids. The V and J ends lost 8 bases and 4 bases, in that order; junction bases with no gene match: 7. For the CDR3, the DNA is TGTGCCATCGGGGACAGGATATTTTACGAGCAGTACTTC. The encoded protein is CAIGDRIFYEQYF.

This clone came up a few times. The chain is built from TRBV18 and TRBJ1-5; D possibly corresponds to TRBD1 (6 bases). CDR1 and CDR2 (germline): KGHSH, LQKENI. The CDR3 consists of 15 residues. The V gene lost 4 bases and the J gene lost 0 bases, with 10 bases spanning the gap. The CDR3 nucleotides are TGTGCCAGCTCACTAGGGGACATTAGCAATCAGCCCCAGCATTTT. It encodes CASSLGDISNQPQHF. Supplemented by reference TRBV18 and TRBJ1-5, the full variable domain reads NAGVMQNPRHLVRRRGQEARLRCSPMKGHSHVYWYRQLPEEGLKFMVYLQKENIIDESGMPKERFSAEFPKEGPSILRIQQVVRGDSAAYFCASSLGDISNQPQHFGDGTRLSIL.

This sequence joins TRBV30 and TRBJ2-5; D is unresolved. Trimming stripped 7 bases from V and 2 bases from J, with 20 bases between. In germline, CDR1 is GTSNPN, CDR2 SVGIG (reference sequence). CDR3 length: 15 residues. CDR3 in DNA: TGTGCCTACGGTCCTCCTGTTTCCGTACAAGAGACCCAGTACTTC. Protein: CAYGPPVSVQETQYF.

The chain employs TRBV27 and TRBJ2-3; D not resolved. The CDR3 covers 15 residues. The germline V gene has CDR1 MNHEY and CDR2 SMNVEV (reference sequence). Trimming took 7 bases from V and 2 from J, leaving 16 bases between them. DNA for the CDR3: TGTGCCAGCAAAGGGTCCACACCTGCCACAGATACGCAGTATTTT. Translating it yields CASKGSTPATDTQYF.

The CDR3 reads CSVDSNYNTEAFF. In nucleotides, the CDR3 is TGCAGCGTTGACAGCAATTATAACACTGAAGCTTTCTTT. The chain links TRBV29-1 to TRBJ1-1; no clear D gene. V was cut by 3 bases and J by 2 bases, with 10 bases left in between. This CDR3 is built from 13 residues. Germline V gene lookup returns CDR1 SQVTM and CDR2 ANQGSEA.

This rearrangement joins TRBV18 to TRBJ2-2, with D uncertain. Germline CDR1 reads KGHSH; CDR2 reads LQKENI. This CDR3 is built from 14 residues. Trimming stripped 3 bases from V and 2 bases from J, with 7 bases between. The CDR3, as DNA: TGTGCCAGCTCACCCCAAAGAAACACCGGGGAGCTGTTTTTT. Protein sequence: CASSPQRNTGELFF.

The V and J genes are TRBV5-1 and TRBJ2-3; D not resolved. CDR1 and CDR2 (germline): SGHRS, YFSETQ. V shed 2 bases and J shed 2 bases, with 12 bases lying between them. The CDR3 has 15 amino acids. CDR3 nucleotides: TGCGCCAGCAGCTTCGGGCAGGAGATCACAGATACGCAGTATTTT. It is translated as CASSFGQEITDTQYF.

The J gene is TRBJ2-1, the V gene TRBV6-4; the D gene could be TRBD1 or TRBD2 (5 bases each). Germline V lookup: CDR1 MRHNA, CDR2 SNTAGT. V was trimmed by 6 bases and J by 9 bases, leaving 15 bases between them. CDR3 length: 13 residues. In DNA form, the CDR3 reads TGTGCCAGCAGCAGGGAACGGGATAGTGAGCAGTTCTTC. Translated, it gives CASSRERDSEQFF.

J is TRBJ2-3 and V is TRBV4-1; TRBD1 matches at 8 bases. V was pared by 3 bases and J by 0 bases, with 5 bases of the junction left unmatched. This CDR3 is built from 16 residues. CDR1 is MGHRA and CDR2 is YSYEKL in the germline V gene. CDR3 coding DNA: TGCGCCAGCAGCCATCAGACAGGGGCTAGCACAGATACGCAGTATTTT. Protein product: CASSHQTGASTDTQYF.

This clone was observed once. As DNA, the CDR3 is TGTGCCTGTGCGTTAATTTGGGACCCGGGACGTGAAAAACTGTTTTTT. It specifies CACALIWDPGREKLFF. The rearrangement links TRBV30 to TRBJ1-4, with D possibly being TRBD1 (5 bases). Trimming removed 6 bases at V and 7 bases at J, with 24 bases between. There are 16 residues in the CDR3. Looked up from germline, CDR1 is GTSNPN and CDR2 is SVGIG (reference sequence).

The genes are TRBV19 and TRBJ2-7, with D hard to call. The V end was cut by 1 base, the J end by 1 base, with 11 bases between. CDR1 and CDR2 from the germline V gene are LNHDA and SQIVND (reference sequence). The CDR3 is 15 amino acids. DNA of the CDR3: TGTGCCAGTAGTATAGGAACAGCGCCTTCCTACGAGCAGTACTTC. It specifies CASSIGTAPSYEQYF.

The chain carries TRBV6-5 and TRBJ1-1; no reliable D call. This CDR3 has 13 amino acids. Trimming took 6 bases from V and 4 from J, leaving 12 bases between them. The germline CDR1 and CDR2 sequences are MNHEY and SVGAGI. The CDR3 DNA reads as TGTGCCAGCAGCTCCGGTTTGGGCACTGAAGCTTTCTTT. This encodes CASSSGLGTEAFF.

This chain links TRBV18 with TRBJ2-2; TRBD2 matches at 9 bases. Trimming cost V 3 bases and J 1 base; bases outside gene matches: 0. Germline values: CDR1 KGHSH, CDR2 LQKENI. The CDR3 is 15 residues long. CDR3 nucleotides: TGTGCCAGCTCACCGACTAGCGGGAACACCGGGGAGCTGTTTTTT. It translates to CASSPTSGNTGELFF.

This clone was counted a single time. This rearrangement joins TRBV19 to TRBJ2-7; 11 nucleotides agree with TRBD1. J gave up 7 bases and V 6 bases, and 5 bases lay outside the gene matches. This CDR3 has 13 residues. Germline V lookup: CDR1 LNHDA, CDR2 SQIVND (reference sequence). This CDR3 reads CASSRDRGFEQYF. CDR3 sequence (DNA): TGTGCCAGTAGCCGGGACAGGGGGTTTGAGCAGTACTTC.

The CDR3 DNA follows: TGCAGCGTTTCCAACAGGGGGGCAAACACCATATATTTT. Translated, it gives CSVSNRGANTIYF. The chain couples TRBV29-1 to TRBJ1-3, with 8 positions matching TRBD1. The V gene end was trimmed by 5 bases and the J gene end by 6 bases; junction bases not matched to a gene: 6. The CDR3 is 13 residues long. Germline V lookup: CDR1 SQVTM, CDR2 ANQGSEA.

V and J are TRBV7-3 and TRBJ2-3; 11 nucleotides match TRBD2. The CDR3 loop spans 17 amino acids. Germline V CDR1 and CDR2: SGHTA, FQGTGA. J lost 4 bases, V lost 1 base, and 7 bases had no gene match. The CDR3 reads CASSLISPLAGADTQYF. CDR3 nucleotides: TGTGCCAGCAGCTTAATTTCTCCACTAGCGGGAGCAGATACGCAGTATTTT. The complete variable domain, with remaining parts taken from reference TRBV7-3 and TRBJ2-3, reads GAGVSQTPSNKVTEKGKYVELRCDPISGHTALYWYRQSLGQGPEFLIYFQGTGAADDSGLPNDRFFAVRPEGSVSTLKIQRTERGDSAVYLCASSLISPLAGADTQYFGPGTRLTVL.

The rearrangement uses TRBV11-2 and TRBJ2-3, with 7 bases aligning to TRBD1. The CDR3 length is 17 residues. J gave up 3 bases and V 6 bases, and 15 bases lay outside the gene matches. Germline values: CDR1 SGHAT, CDR2 FQNNGV. The CDR3 protein is CASRSPGQPSGTDTQYF. The CDR3 DNA reads TGTGCCAGCAGATCTCCGGGACAGCCAAGCGGTACAGATACGCAGTATTTT.